These T cell receptor beta chains were read from a single sample in a study of blood T cell repertoires in COVID-19. Only in-frame clones appear in the TCRdb table, and some are missing; sequencing was by immunoSEQ multiplex PCR. The sample has around 290,000 clones; 80% to 90% are singletons. The sample comprised peripheral blood. Every receptor here comes from a woman between 50 and 59 years old who had recovered from COVID-19. Each CDR3 is given with its conserved first and last residue. The D gene is left open where the match is weak. Clone size is given for some rows only: seen once, a few or many times, or a class if the clone is expanded.

size: -
V: TRBV25-1
J: TRBJ1-2
D: -
DNA: TGTGCCAGCAGAAAGGGGACTAACTATGGCTACACCTTC
CDR3: CASRKGTNYGYTF

size: -
V: TRBV19
J: TRBJ2-7
D: TRBD2
DNA: TGTGCCAGTAGTTCCTCAGCGGGAGGCTTAAGCGAGCAGTACTTC
CDR3: CASSSSAGGLSEQYF

size: -
V: TRBV2
J: TRBJ2-2
D: -
DNA: TGTGCCAGCAGGCAGGACAGTTTGAACACCGGGGAGCTGTTTTTT
CDR3: CASRQDSLNTGELFF

size: -
V: TRBV29-1
J: TRBJ1-1
D: -
DNA: TGCAGCGTTACAGGGCTAGACACTGAAGCTTTCTTT
CDR3: CSVTGLDTEAFF

size: -
V: TRBV19
J: TRBJ1-2
D: TRBD1
DNA: TGTGCCAGTACTAGGGACAGGGGATCACATACCAACTATGGCTACACCTTC
CDR3: CASTRDRGSHTNYGYTF

size: once
V: TRBV6-6
J: TRBJ2-7
D: TRBD2
DNA: TGTGCCAGCAGTTACGTCCAGCGGGGAATCTACGAGCAGTACTTC
CDR3: CASSYVQRGIYEQYF

size: -
V: TRBV19
J: TRBJ1-6
D: TRBD1
DNA: TGTGCCAGTAGTACCGGACAGGCAAATTCACCCCTCCACTTT
CDR3: CASSTGQANSPLHF

size: once
V: TRBV11-2
J: TRBJ2-6
D: -
DNA: TGTGCCAGCAGCTTAGATCCTTCTGGGGCCAACGTCCTGACTTTC
CDR3: CASSLDPSGANVLTF

size: -
V: TRBV7-9
J: TRBJ2-5
D: TRBD2
DNA: TGTGCCAGCAGCTTTCTCTGGGCGGGAGGGCCCTCGGAGACCCAGTACTTC
CDR3: CASSFLWAGGPSETQYF

size: once
V: TRBV2
J: TRBJ2-3
D: TRBD2
DNA: TGTGCCAGCAGTGCGCTAGCGGGGGGCACAGATACGCAGTATTTT
CDR3: CASSALAGGTDTQYF

size: -
V: TRBV3-1/TRBV3-2
J: TRBJ2-2
D: TRBD2
DNA: TGTGCCAGCAGCCAAGCTAGCGGGGGGGGCACCGGGGAGCTGTTTTTT
CDR3: CASSQASGGGTGELFF

size: -
V: TRBV10-2
J: TRBJ2-7
D: TRBD2
DNA: TGCGCCAGCACCGGACTAGCGGAGTCGGGCGAGCAGTACTTC
CDR3: CASTGLAESGEQYF

size: -
V: TRBV12-3/TRBV12-4
J: TRBJ2-5
D: -
DNA: TGTGCCAGCAGTTTTGCGGATCAAGAGACCCAGTACTTC
CDR3: CASSFADQETQYF

size: -
V: TRBV28
J: TRBJ2-7
D: TRBD1
DNA: TGTGCCAGCAGTTTGCGACAGGGGGCATACGAGCAGTACTTC
CDR3: CASSLRQGAYEQYF

size: many
V: TRBV19
J: TRBJ2-1
D: -
DNA: TGTGCCAGCAGACAACGTGGAACCTACAATGAGCAGTTCTTC
CDR3: CASRQRGTYNEQFF

size: -
V: TRBV20-1
J: TRBJ2-7
D: -
DNA: TGCAGTGCTAGTCCACAGGGACGCACCTACGAGCAGTACTTC
CDR3: CSASPQGRTYEQYF

size: -
V: TRBV7-9
J: TRBJ1-4
D: -
DNA: TGTGCCAGCAGCCGGGTTGCAACTAATGAAAAACTGTTTTTT
CDR3: CASSRVATNEKLFF

size: -
V: TRBV5-1
J: TRBJ2-6
D: TRBD1
DNA: TGCGCCAGCAGCACGACAGGGCCCTCTGGGGCCAACGTCCTGACTTTC
CDR3: CASSTTGPSGANVLTF

size: -
V: TRBV13
J: TRBJ2-1
D: -
DNA: TGTGCCAGCAGGGAAAGTCTGGGGGGCTCCTACAATGAGCAGTTCTTC
CDR3: CASRESLGGSYNEQFF

size: -
V: TRBV20-1
J: TRBJ2-1
D: TRBD2
DNA: TGCAGTGCTAGTGGGCTAGCGGGGACATACAATGAGCAGTTCTTC
CDR3: CSASGLAGTYNEQFF

size: -
V: TRBV2
J: TRBJ1-4
D: -
DNA: TGTGCCAGCAGGAGAACCGGGACAAGAAATGAAAAACTGTTTTTT
CDR3: CASRRTGTRNEKLFF

size: -
V: TRBV6-6
J: TRBJ2-7
D: TRBD2
DNA: TGTGCCAGCACTGGGAGCGGGAGGGGCTCCTACGAGCAGTACTTC
CDR3: CASTGSGRGSYEQYF

size: -
V: TRBV29-1
J: TRBJ2-7
D: -
DNA: TGCAGCGTTGGAGGGACACCCCTCGGCTACGAGCAGTACTTC
CDR3: CSVGGTPLGYEQYF

size: -
V: TRBV7-9
J: TRBJ1-1
D: -
DNA: TGTGCCAGCAGCTTTACTAGTACTGAAGCTTTCTTT
CDR3: CASSFTSTEAFF

size: few
V: TRBV15
J: TRBJ1-1
D: -
DNA: TGTGCCACCAGCAGAGGCAGGGATTGGTCTGAAGCTTTCTTT
CDR3: CATSRGRDWSEAFF

size: -
V: TRBV20-1
J: TRBJ2-7
D: -
DNA: TGCAGTGCACCCCTATCCTACGAGCAGTACTTC
CDR3: CSAPLSYEQYF

size: -
V: TRBV19
J: TRBJ1-5
D: TRBD1
DNA: TGTGCCAGTAGTCCGGGACAGGTGGGCAATCAGCCCCAGCATTTT
CDR3: CASSPGQVGNQPQHF

size: -
V: TRBV5-6
J: TRBJ1-2
D: -
DNA: TGTGCCAGCAACCGTGGGACCCGGGGGGACTATGGCTACACCTTC
CDR3: CASNRGTRGDYGYTF

size: -
V: TRBV18
J: TRBJ1-1
D: -
DNA: TGTGCCAGCTCACCGTCGCGGACAGCGAACACTGAAGCTTTCTTT
CDR3: CASSPSRTANTEAFF

size: -
V: TRBV5-6
J: TRBJ2-1
D: TRBD2
DNA: TGTGCCAGCAGCTTGGGGGGACTAGCGGGTGGTAATGAGCAGTTCTTC
CDR3: CASSLGGLAGGNEQFF

size: -
V: TRBV10-3
J: TRBJ2-7
D: -
DNA: TGTGCCATCAGTGAAGGGGAATTGAATGAGCAGTACTTC
CDR3: CAISEGELNEQYF

size: -
V: TRBV3-1/TRBV3-2
J: TRBJ2-2
D: -
DNA: TGTGCCAGCAGCCAAGTACTAAACACCGGGGAGCTGTTTTTT
CDR3: CASSQVLNTGELFF

size: -
V: TRBV19
J: TRBJ2-1
D: TRBD2
DNA: TGTGCCAGTAGTATTGGGGCGGGAGGGTTGAATGAGCAGTTCTTC
CDR3: CASSIGAGGLNEQFF